The 6 T cell receptor beta chains reported below all come from one sample, sequenced in a study of glioma-infiltrating T cells. The iRepertoire nested amplicon-rescue multiplex PCR amplified TCR alpha and beta CDR3s from RNA. MiXCR, applied by TCRdb to the multiplex PCR reads, yields one record per CDR3 protein. The sample has tens of thousands of distinct CDR3 sequences, about 25% seen once; the top ten hold 6.7%. Sequencing was carried out using glioma tissue, nonneoplastic brain tissue, or PBMCs (not recorded which). These receptors all come from a human donor with low-grade glioma or glioblastoma, undergoing nonglioma brain surgery, or in good health (not recorded which).

J is TRBJ1-1 and V is TRBV5-4; D perhaps matches TRBD1 (6 bases). There are 14 residues in the CDR3. Trimming removed 8 bases from V and 1 base from J, with 15 bases in between. Germline V gene data show CDR1 as SGHNT and CDR2 as YYREEE (reference sequence). CDR3 in DNA: TGTGCCAGTGAGAGTTTACAGGGGAACACTGAAGCTTTCTTT. Its translation: CASESLQGNTEAFF.

This chain uses TRBV6-5 with TRBJ1-2, with a tentative D call TRBD1 (5 bases). The CDR3 runs 13 residues. The V end lost 7 bases, the J end lost 10 bases, and 19 bases lay between the germline ends. The germline V gene has CDR1 MNHEY and CDR2 SVGAGI. CDR3 bases: TGTGCCAGCACGGGTCAGGGAAGGAATAACTACACCTTC. Amino acid sequence: CASTGQGRNNYTF.

Comment on this clonotype: A read error is possible here, since a much larger clone lies one base away. J is TRBJ1-5 and V is TRBV18, with D uncertain. Germline V gene data show CDR1 as KGHSH and CDR2 as LQKENI. The CDR3 totals 14 residues. The CDR3 here is CASSPSVSNQPQRF. The CDR3 nucleotides are TGTGCCAGCTCGCCGAGTGTTAGCAATCAGCCCCAGCGTTTT.

This clonotype was counted at least ten times. The V and J genes are TRBV4-2 and TRBJ1-2; maybe TRBD1 (5 bases). Trimming took off 5 bases at V and 0 bases at J, with 13 bases between the two ends. The CDR3 covers 15 residues. Germline V gene lookup returns CDR1 LGHNA and CDR2 YNFKEQ. Here the CDR3 DNA reads TGTGCCAGCAGCTCGAGACTGACAGCTAACTATGGCTACACCTTC. Encoded protein: CASSSRLTANYGYTF.

This clonotype came up many times. The chain recombines TRBV10-2 with TRBJ1-1; 9 nucleotides match TRBD1. This CDR3 comprises 13 residues. Germline CDR1 reads WSHSY; CDR2 reads SAAADI. The V segment lost 10 bases and the J segment 1 base; nucleotides outside the gene matches: 4. CDR3 coding DNA: TGCGCCACCAAGACAGGGGGGAACACTGAAGCTTTCTTT. Translating gives CATKTGGNTEAFF.

This clonotype was seen repeatedly, ten times or more. The rearrangement links TRBV6-1 to TRBJ1-1; D gene uncertain. The CDR3 runs 12 residues. CDR1 is MNHNS and CDR2 is SASEGT in the germline V gene. The germline V and J ends were trimmed by 8 bases and 0 bases, with 7 bases remaining between them. CDR3 sequence: CASSGLNTEAFF. The CDR3 DNA reads TGTGCCAGCTCGGGGTTGAACACTGAAGCTTTCTTT.